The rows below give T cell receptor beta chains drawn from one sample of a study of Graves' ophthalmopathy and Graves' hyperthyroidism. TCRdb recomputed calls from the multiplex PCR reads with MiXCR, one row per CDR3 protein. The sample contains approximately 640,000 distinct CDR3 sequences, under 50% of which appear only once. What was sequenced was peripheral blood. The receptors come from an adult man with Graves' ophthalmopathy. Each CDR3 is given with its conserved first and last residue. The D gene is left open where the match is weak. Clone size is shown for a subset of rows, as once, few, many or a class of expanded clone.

CDR3nt: TGTGCCAGCAGCTTTCTTTTGGGGGGGCCCGGGGAGCTGTTTTTT; CDR3aa: CASSFLLGGPGELFF; j_gene: TRBJ2-2; v_gene: TRBV7-2; abundance: few; d_gene: .
CDR3nt: TGCGCCAGCAGCTCCCAGGGACAGCCTAATCAGCCCCAGCATTTT; CDR3aa: CASSSQGQPNQPQHF; j_gene: TRBJ1-5; v_gene: TRBV10-2; abundance: many; d_gene: TRBD1
CDR3nt: TGTGCCAGCAGCTCCGGGACAGCTAATGAAAAACTGTTTTTT; CDR3aa: CASSSGTANEKLFF; j_gene: TRBJ1-4; v_gene: TRBV7-9; abundance: many; d_gene: TRBD1
CDR3nt: TGCGCCAGCAGCCAAGTTAGGTGGGCCCCCCTCTACGAGCAGTACTTC; CDR3aa: CASSQVRWAPLYEQYF; j_gene: TRBJ2-7; v_gene: TRBV19; abundance: .; d_gene: .
CDR3nt: TGTGCCAGCAGCGCGACAAAGGCGGCTGAAGCTTTCTTT; CDR3aa: CASSATKAAEAFF; j_gene: TRBJ1-1; v_gene: TRBV6-6; abundance: many; d_gene: .
CDR3nt: TGTGCCAGCAGTGAAGCGCTTTCCGCTCCTCAGCCCCAGCATTTT; CDR3aa: CASSEALSAPQPQHF; j_gene: TRBJ1-5; v_gene: TRBV6-1; abundance: few; d_gene: .
CDR3nt: TGTGCCAGCAGCGTAGCGGCGGGAATTACTCAAGAGACCCAGTACTTC; CDR3aa: CASSVAAGITQETQYF; j_gene: TRBJ2-5; v_gene: TRBV9; abundance: many; d_gene: .
CDR3nt: TGTGCCAGCAGCGTAGGGCCGGCCAGATCCGAGACCCAGTACTTC; CDR3aa: CASSVGPARSETQYF; j_gene: TRBJ2-5; v_gene: TRBV9; abundance: many; d_gene: .
CDR3nt: TGTGCCAGCAACCAGGGATACGAGCAGTACTTC; CDR3aa: CASNQGYEQYF; j_gene: TRBJ2-7; v_gene: TRBV27; abundance: many; d_gene: .
CDR3nt: TGCGCCAGCAGCCAAGGACAGGGTGTCTCTGGGGCCAACGTCCTGACTTTC; CDR3aa: CASSQGQGVSGANVLTF; j_gene: TRBJ2-6; v_gene: TRBV5-1; abundance: .; d_gene: TRBD1
CDR3nt: TGCAGCACCGGAGGGGGATTGGGGCAAGAGACCCAGTACTTC; CDR3aa: CSTGGGLGQETQYF; j_gene: TRBJ2-5; v_gene: TRBV29-1; abundance: .; d_gene: .
CDR3nt: TGCGCCAGCAGCCCACCGGGACAGACTAATGAAAAACTGTTTTTT; CDR3aa: CASSPPGQTNEKLFF; j_gene: TRBJ1-4; v_gene: TRBV5-1; abundance: .; d_gene: TRBD1
CDR3nt: TGTGCCAGCAGCGTTGGGGACGGACAAGAGACCCAGTACTTC; CDR3aa: CASSVGDGQETQYF; j_gene: TRBJ2-5; v_gene: TRBV9; abundance: few; d_gene: .
CDR3nt: TGTGCCACCAGCAGCATTACAGGGGGCGCGTTACAGCCCCAGCATTTT; CDR3aa: CATSSITGGALQPQHF; j_gene: TRBJ1-5; v_gene: TRBV15; abundance: .; d_gene: TRBD1
CDR3nt: TGTGCCAGTAGTACCCAAGCGGACGTTACAACTAATGAAAAACTGTTTTTT; CDR3aa: CASSTQADVTTNEKLFF; j_gene: TRBJ1-4; v_gene: TRBV19; abundance: few; d_gene: .
CDR3nt: TGCGCCAGCAGTGAGTCGGCCGGAGCCCTCGAAGAGACCCAGTACTTC; CDR3aa: CASSESAGALEETQYF; j_gene: TRBJ2-5; v_gene: TRBV10-2; abundance: many; d_gene: .
CDR3nt: TGTGCCAGCAGTCCCTCCGAAGTATTTAACTATGGCTACACCTTC; CDR3aa: CASSPSEVFNYGYTF; j_gene: TRBJ1-2; v_gene: TRBV12-3/TRBV12-4; abundance: many; d_gene: .
CDR3nt: TGCAGTGGGTCGACTAATGAAAAACTGTTTTTT; CDR3aa: CSGSTNEKLFF; j_gene: TRBJ1-4; v_gene: TRBV20-1; abundance: .; d_gene: .
CDR3nt: TGTGCCAGTAGTATCGTCGATACAGGCCCTAACTATGGCTACACCTTC; CDR3aa: CASSIVDTGPNYGYTF; j_gene: TRBJ1-2; v_gene: TRBV19; abundance: many; d_gene: .
CDR3nt: TGTGCCAGCAGCAATGGGACAGTCCTTAAACAGCCCCAGCATTTT; CDR3aa: CASSNGTVLKQPQHF; j_gene: TRBJ1-5; v_gene: TRBV7-9; abundance: many; d_gene: TRBD1
CDR3nt: TGTGCCAGTAGAAGATACAGGGGGCGATGGAACACTGAAGCTTTCTTT; CDR3aa: CASRRYRGRWNTEAFF; j_gene: TRBJ1-1; v_gene: TRBV19; abundance: few; d_gene: TRBD1
CDR3nt: TGCAGCGTAGGATCGAGCTCCTACAATGAGCAGTTCTTC; CDR3aa: CSVGSSSYNEQFF; j_gene: TRBJ2-1; v_gene: TRBV29-1; abundance: few; d_gene: .
CDR3nt: TGTGCCAGTAGTATTGGCGAGGGTCAGACCCAGTACTTC; CDR3aa: CASSIGEGQTQYF; j_gene: TRBJ2-5; v_gene: TRBV19; abundance: many; d_gene: .
CDR3nt: TGCGCCAGCAGCCAAGAAGGGGGGAACACTGAAGCTTTCTTT; CDR3aa: CASSQEGGNTEAFF; j_gene: TRBJ1-1; v_gene: TRBV4-3; abundance: .; d_gene: .
CDR3nt: TGCGCCAGCAGCCAAGATAGAGCGACAGGGGGAAGCTACGAGCAGTACTTC; CDR3aa: CASSQDRATGGSYEQYF; j_gene: TRBJ2-7; v_gene: TRBV4-1; abundance: .; d_gene: TRBD1
CDR3nt: TGTGCCTGGAGTGTAGGGACAGGCTATGGCTACACCTTC; CDR3aa: CAWSVGTGYGYTF; j_gene: TRBJ1-2; v_gene: TRBV30; abundance: .; d_gene: TRBD1
CDR3nt: TGTGCCAGCAGTTTAGACAGGGAGTCGGAGACCCAGTACTTC; CDR3aa: CASSLDRESETQYF; j_gene: TRBJ2-5; v_gene: TRBV7-6; abundance: .; d_gene: TRBD1
CDR3nt: TGTGCTAGTGGTTTAGCAGGCCTCCCACTGAATCAGCCCCAGCATTTT; CDR3aa: CASGLAGLPLNQPQHF; j_gene: TRBJ1-5; v_gene: TRBV12-3/TRBV12-4; abundance: few; d_gene: .
CDR3nt: TGTGCCAGCAGCCAAGGCAGGGGACGTGGAAACACCTTC; CDR3aa: CASSQGRGRGNTF; j_gene: TRBJ1-2; v_gene: TRBV14; abundance: .; d_gene: .